This note documents a single T cell receptor beta chain sequence. Its specificity is unknown. This specimen includes other DNA sequences encoding the same CDR3. TCRdb's table, derived via immunoSEQ multiplex PCR, lists solely in-frame clones and lacks some. The table shows about 32,000 clones, with less than 75% occurring only once. Germline V CDR1 and CDR2: SGHTA, FQGNSA. V was clipped by 0 bases and J by 5 bases; unmatched bases: 0. The CDR3 runs 15 residues. The data were obtained in a study of radiotherapy plus CTLA-4 blockade in lung cancer. Regarding the study as a whole: Increased serum interferon-beta after radiation also reportedly predicted response strongly.

The chain has TRBV7-2 and TRBJ2-1, with TRBD2 identical over 11 bases. The TCR was taken from a human donor with non-small cell lung cancer who had stable disease on radiotherapy plus ipilimumab. The material sequenced was peripheral blood, taken from a patient treated with radiotherapy plus ipilimumab. CDR3 in amino acids: CASSLAGLADNEQFF. CDR3 DNA sequence: TGTGCCAGCAGCTTAGCGGGACTAGCGGACAATGAGCAGTTCTTC.